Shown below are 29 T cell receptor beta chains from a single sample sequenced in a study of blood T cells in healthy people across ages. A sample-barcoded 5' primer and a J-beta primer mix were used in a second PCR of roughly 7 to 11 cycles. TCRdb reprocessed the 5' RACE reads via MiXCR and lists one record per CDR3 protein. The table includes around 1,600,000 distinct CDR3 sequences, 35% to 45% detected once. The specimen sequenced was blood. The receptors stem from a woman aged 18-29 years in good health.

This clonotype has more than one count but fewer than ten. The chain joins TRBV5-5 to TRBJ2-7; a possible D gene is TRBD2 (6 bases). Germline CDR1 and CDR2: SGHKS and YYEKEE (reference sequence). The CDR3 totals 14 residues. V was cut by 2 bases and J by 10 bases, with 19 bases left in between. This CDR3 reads CASSFDSSLGGQYF. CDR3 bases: TGTGCCAGCAGCTTCGACAGTTCTTTGGGGGGTCAGTACTTC.

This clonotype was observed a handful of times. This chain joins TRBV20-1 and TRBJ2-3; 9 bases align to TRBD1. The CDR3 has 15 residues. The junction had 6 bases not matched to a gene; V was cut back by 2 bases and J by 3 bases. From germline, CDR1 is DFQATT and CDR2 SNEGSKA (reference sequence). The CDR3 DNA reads TGCAGTGCTAGAAACCGGGACAGGGTAACAGATACGCAGTATTTT. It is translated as CSARNRDRVTDTQYF.

The DNA for the CDR3 is TGCAGTGCTGGACACATGGAGACCTACAATGAGCAGTTCTTC. It encodes CSAGHMETYNEQFF. V usage is TRBV20-1 and J usage is TRBJ2-1; a weak D match, TRBD1 (5 bases). CDR1 and CDR2 (germline): DFQATT, SNEGSKA (reference sequence). This CDR3 has 14 amino acids. Trimming pared 5 bases from V and 2 bases from J, leaving 13 bases between.

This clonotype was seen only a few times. DNA of the CDR3: TGTGCCAGCAGCTTATTCGGGGGGGGGATCGACTATGGCTACACCTTC. Translation gives CASSLFGGGIDYGYTF. The chain recombines TRBV7-2 with TRBJ1-2, with D perhaps matching TRBD1 (5 bases). This CDR3 is built from 16 residues. V lost 2 bases, J lost 3 bases, and 16 bases lay in between. Per the germline V gene, CDR1 is SGHTA and CDR2 is FQGNSA.

The CDR3 loop reads CAISRGSTDTQYF. CDR3 sequence (DNA): TGTGCCATCAGCAGGGGGTCCACAGATACGCAGTATTTT. This chain links TRBV10-3 with TRBJ2-3, with TRBD1 matching over 7 bases. The CDR3 runs 13 residues. Trimming at V came to 6 bases and at J to 2 bases, leaving 2 bases not matched to a gene. Germline values: CDR1 ENHRY, CDR2 SYGVKD.

This chain's CDR3 is CSARASGLAEVEQFF. The CDR3 region has the DNA TGCAGTGCTAGGGCGAGTGGGCTAGCGGAGGTTGAGCAGTTCTTC. The chain carries TRBV20-1 and TRBJ2-1; 7 positions match TRBD2. V lost 3 bases to trimming and J lost 9 bases; unmatched junction nucleotides: 14. Germline V gene lookup returns CDR1 DFQATT and CDR2 SNEGSKA (reference sequence). The CDR3 is made up of 15 amino acids.

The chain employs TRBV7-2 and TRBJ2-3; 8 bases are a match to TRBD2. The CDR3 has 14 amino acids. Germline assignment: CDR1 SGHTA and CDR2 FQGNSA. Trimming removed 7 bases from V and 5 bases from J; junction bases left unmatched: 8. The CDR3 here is CASIPGRGGDTQYF. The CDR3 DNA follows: TGTGCCAGCATCCCCGGGAGGGGTGGAGATACGCAGTATTTT.

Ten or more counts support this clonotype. The CDR3 loop reads CASSSGTGSDTQYF. For the CDR3, the DNA is TGTGCCAGCAGCTCAGGGACAGGGTCAGATACGCAGTATTTT. This chain links TRBV7-3 with TRBJ2-3; 9 bases align to TRBD1. Germline CDR1 and CDR2: SGHTA and FQGTGA. The V and J ends lost 4 bases and 4 bases, in that order; junction bases with no gene match: 3. The CDR3 consists of 14 residues.

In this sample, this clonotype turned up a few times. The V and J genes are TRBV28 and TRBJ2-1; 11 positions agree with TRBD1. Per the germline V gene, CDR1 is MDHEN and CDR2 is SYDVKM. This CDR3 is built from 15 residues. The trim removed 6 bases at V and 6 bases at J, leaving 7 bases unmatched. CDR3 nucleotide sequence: TGTGCCAGCAGCCCAACCGGGACAGGGGGCAATGAGCAGTTCTTC. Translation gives CASSPTGTGGNEQFF. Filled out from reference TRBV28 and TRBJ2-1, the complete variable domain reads DVKVTQSSRYLVKRTGEKVFLECVQDMDHENMFWYRQDPGLGLRLIYFSYDVKMKEKGDIPEGYSVSREKKERFSLILESASTNQTSMYLCASSPTGTGGNEQFFGPGTRLTVL.

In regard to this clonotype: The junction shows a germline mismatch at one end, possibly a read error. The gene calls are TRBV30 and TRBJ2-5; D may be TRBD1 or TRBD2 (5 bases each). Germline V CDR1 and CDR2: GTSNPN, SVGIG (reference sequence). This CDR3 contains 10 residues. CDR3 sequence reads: CAWSGGTQSF. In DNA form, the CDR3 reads TGTGCCTGGAGTGGTGGGACCCAGTCCTTC.

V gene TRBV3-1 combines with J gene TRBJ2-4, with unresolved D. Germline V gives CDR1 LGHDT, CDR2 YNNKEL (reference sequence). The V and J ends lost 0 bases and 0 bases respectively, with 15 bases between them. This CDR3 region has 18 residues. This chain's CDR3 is CASSQDSPFALAKNIQYF. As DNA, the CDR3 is TGTGCCAGCAGCCAAGATAGCCCCTTCGCGCTAGCCAAAAACATTCAGTACTTC.

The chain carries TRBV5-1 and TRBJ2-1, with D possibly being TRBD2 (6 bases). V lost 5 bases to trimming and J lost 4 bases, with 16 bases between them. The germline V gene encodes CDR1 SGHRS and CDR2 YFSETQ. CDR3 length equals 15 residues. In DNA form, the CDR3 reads TGCGCCAGCAGAATCCTAGCGCGCTCTTACAATGAGCAGTTCTTC. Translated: CASRILARSYNEQFF.

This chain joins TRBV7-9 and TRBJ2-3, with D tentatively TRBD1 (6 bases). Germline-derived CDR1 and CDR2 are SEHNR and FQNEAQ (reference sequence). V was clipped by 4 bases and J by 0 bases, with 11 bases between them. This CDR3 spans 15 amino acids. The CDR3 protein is CASSWGRGSTDTQYF. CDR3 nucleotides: TGTGCCAGCAGCTGGGGCAGGGGAAGCACAGATACGCAGTATTTT. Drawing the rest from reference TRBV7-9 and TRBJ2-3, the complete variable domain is DTGVSQNPRHKITKRGQNVTFRCDPISEHNRLYWYRQTLGQGPEFLTYFQNEAQLEKSRLLSDRFSAERPKGSFSTLEIQRTEQGDSAMYLCASSWGRGSTDTQYFGPGTRLTVL.

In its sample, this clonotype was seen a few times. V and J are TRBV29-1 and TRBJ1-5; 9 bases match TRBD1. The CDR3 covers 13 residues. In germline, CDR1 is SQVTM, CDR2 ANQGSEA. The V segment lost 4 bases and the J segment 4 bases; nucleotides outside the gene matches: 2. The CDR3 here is CSVAGQGNQPQHF. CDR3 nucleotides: TGCAGCGTTGCGGGACAGGGAAATCAGCCCCAGCATTTT. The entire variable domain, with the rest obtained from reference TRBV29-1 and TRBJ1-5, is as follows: SAVISQKPSRDICQRGTSLTIQCQVDSQVTMMFWYRQQPGQSLTLIATANQGSEATYESGFVIDKFPISRPNLTFSTLTVSNMSPEDSSIYLCSVAGQGNQPQHFGDGTRLSIL.

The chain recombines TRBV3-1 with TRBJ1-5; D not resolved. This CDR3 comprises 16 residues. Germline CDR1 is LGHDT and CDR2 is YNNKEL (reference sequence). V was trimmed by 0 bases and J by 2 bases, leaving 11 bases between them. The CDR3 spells CASSQDHPAGNQPQHF. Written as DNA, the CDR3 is TGTGCCAGCAGCCAAGACCACCCAGCGGGCAATCAGCCCCAGCATTTT. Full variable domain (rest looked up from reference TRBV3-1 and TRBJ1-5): DTAVSQTPKYLVTQMGNDKSIKCEQNLGHDTMYWYKQDSKKFLKIMFSYNNKELIINETVPNRFSPKSPDKAHLNLHINSLELGDSAVYFCASSQDHPAGNQPQHFGDGTRLSIL.

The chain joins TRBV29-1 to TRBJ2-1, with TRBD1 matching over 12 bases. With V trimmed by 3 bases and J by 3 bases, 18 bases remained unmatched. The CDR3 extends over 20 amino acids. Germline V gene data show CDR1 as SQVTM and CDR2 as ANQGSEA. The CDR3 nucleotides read TGCAGCGTTGAGGCTCCGGGACAGGGGGCGTCTCCCCACAACTACAATGAGCAGTTCTTC. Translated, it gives CSVEAPGQGASPHNYNEQFF.

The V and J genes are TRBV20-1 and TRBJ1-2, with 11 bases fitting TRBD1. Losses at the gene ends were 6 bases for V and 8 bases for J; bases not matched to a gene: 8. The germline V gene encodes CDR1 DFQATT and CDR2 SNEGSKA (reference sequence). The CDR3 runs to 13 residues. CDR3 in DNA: TGCAGTGCCACCGGGACAGGGGGGGGAGGCTACACCTTC. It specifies CSATGTGGGGYTF.

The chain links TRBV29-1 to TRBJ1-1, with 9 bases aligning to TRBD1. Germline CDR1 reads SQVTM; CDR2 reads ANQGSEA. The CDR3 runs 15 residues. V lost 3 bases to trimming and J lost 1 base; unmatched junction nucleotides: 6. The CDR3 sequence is CSVDPTGGSNTEAFF. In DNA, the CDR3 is TGCAGCGTTGATCCGACAGGGGGTTCGAACACTGAAGCTTTCTTT.

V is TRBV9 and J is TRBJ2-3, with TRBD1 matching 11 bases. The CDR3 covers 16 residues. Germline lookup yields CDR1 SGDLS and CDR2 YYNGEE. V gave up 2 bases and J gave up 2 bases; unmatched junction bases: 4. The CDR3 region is CASSVWTGGDTDTQYF. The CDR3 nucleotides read TGTGCCAGCAGCGTCTGGACAGGGGGCGACACAGATACGCAGTATTTT.

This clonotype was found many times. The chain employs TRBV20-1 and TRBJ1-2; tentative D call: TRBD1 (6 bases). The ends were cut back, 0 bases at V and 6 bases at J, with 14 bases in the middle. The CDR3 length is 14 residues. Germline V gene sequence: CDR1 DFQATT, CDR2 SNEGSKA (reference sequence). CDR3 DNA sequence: TGCAGTGCTAGAGATCGGGGAGGGGGAGATGGCTACACCTTC. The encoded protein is CSARDRGGGDGYTF.

The CDR3 region is CASSLPPSSLFF. The CDR3 DNA follows: TGTGCCAGCAGTTTACCGCCATCCAGTCTGTTTTTT. The chain is built from TRBV12-3 or TRBV12-4 and TRBJ1-4; D call uncertain. V was clipped by 2 bases and J by 14 bases, with 12 bases between them. This CDR3 region has 12 residues.

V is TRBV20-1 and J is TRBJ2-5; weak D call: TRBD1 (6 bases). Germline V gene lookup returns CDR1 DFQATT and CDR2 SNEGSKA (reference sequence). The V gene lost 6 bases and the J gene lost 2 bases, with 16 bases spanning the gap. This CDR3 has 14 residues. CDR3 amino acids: CSAPIPGQQETQYF. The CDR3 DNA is TGCAGTGCACCGATCCCGGGACAACAAGAGACCCAGTACTTC.

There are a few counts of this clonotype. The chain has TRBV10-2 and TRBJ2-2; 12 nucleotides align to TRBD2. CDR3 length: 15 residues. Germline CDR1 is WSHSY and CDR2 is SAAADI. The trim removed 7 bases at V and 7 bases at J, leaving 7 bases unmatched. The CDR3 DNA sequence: TGCGCCAGCAAGCTAGCGGGAGGGCCCCGCGGGGAGCTGTTTTTT. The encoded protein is CASKLAGGPRGELFF.

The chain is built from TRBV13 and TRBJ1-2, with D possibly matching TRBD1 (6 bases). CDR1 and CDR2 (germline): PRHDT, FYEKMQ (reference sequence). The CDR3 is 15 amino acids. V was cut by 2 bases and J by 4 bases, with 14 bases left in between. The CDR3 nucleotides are TGTGCCAGCAGCTTAAGGGGGGGGCTCAGCTATGGCTACACCTTC. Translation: CASSLRGGLSYGYTF.

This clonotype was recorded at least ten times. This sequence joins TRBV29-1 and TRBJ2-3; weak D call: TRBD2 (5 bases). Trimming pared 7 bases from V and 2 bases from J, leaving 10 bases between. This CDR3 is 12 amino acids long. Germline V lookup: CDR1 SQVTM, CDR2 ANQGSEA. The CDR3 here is CSGERHTDTQYF. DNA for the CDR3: TGCAGCGGAGAGCGGCACACAGATACGCAGTATTTT.

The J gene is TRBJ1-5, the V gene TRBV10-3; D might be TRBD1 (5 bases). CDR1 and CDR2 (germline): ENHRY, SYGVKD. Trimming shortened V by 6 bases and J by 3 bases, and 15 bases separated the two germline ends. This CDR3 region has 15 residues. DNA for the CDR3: TGTGCCATCAGACCTCAGGGAGAGGTCAATCAGCCCCAGCATTTT. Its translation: CAIRPQGEVNQPQHF.

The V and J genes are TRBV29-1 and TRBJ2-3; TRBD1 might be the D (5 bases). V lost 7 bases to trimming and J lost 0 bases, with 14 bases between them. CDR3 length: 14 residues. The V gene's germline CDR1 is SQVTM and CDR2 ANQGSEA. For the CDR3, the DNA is TGCAGCGGCGCCCAAGCAGGGAGCACAGATACGCAGTATTTT. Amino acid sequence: CSGAQAGSTDTQYF.

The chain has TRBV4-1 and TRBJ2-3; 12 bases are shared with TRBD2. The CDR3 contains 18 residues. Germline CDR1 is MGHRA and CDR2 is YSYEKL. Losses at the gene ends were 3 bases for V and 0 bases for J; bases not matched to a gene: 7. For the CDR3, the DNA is TGCGCCAGCAGCCAGAGCGCTAGCGGGGGGGCTAGCACAGATACGCAGTATTTT. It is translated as CASSQSASGGASTDTQYF.

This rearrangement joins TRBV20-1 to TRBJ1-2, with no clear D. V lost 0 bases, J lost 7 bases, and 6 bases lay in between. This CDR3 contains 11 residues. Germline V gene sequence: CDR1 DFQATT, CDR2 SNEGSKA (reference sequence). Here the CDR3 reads CSARDGAGYTF. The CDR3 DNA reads TGCAGTGCTAGAGATGGTGCTGGCTACACCTTC.